Following are 10 T cell receptor beta chains from one sample sequenced in a study of T-cell reconstitution after alpha-beta-depleted transplantation in children. Unique molecular identifiers tagged the TCRbeta library. Each CDR3 protein is one row after TCRdb ran MiXCR on the PCR reads. The table shows 600,000 to 700,000 distinct CDR3 sequences, with about 15% occurring only once. The sequencing used PBMCs from the stem cell graft donor, collected from the stem cell graft. Receptors originate from a human donor who donated a stem cell graft to a child with acute myeloid leukemia.

About this clonotype itself: Sequence at one end of the junction differs from germline and may be a read error. The rearrangement uses TRBV12-3 or TRBV12-4 and TRBJ2-5; D is perhaps TRBD1 or TRBD2 (6 bases each). The CDR3 totals 14 residues. For the CDR3, the DNA is TGTGCCGGCAGTAACACCGACAGGCGCGGGACCCAGTACTTT. Translation gives CAGSNTDRRGTQYF.

In the case of this clonotype: A much larger clone is a single base away; this may be a read error. The rearrangement uses TRBV28 and TRBJ2-5, with D perhaps TRBD2 (6 bases). Trimming cost V 5 bases and J 9 bases, with 13 bases left between them. Germline CDR1 and CDR2: MDHEN and SYDVKM. The CDR3 runs 12 residues. The CDR3 DNA reads as TGTGCCAGCAGTGCCCCTGGAGGGGCCCAGTACTTC. It specifies CASSAPGGAQYF.

This clonotype was seen a handful of times. The chain employs TRBV20-1 and TRBJ1-5, with D tentatively TRBD1 (6 bases). This CDR3 spans 14 amino acids. CDR1 is DFQATT, CDR2 SNEGSKA, per germline (reference sequence). V was clipped by 3 bases and J by 3 bases, with 12 bases between them. Here the CDR3 DNA reads TGCAGTGCTAGTGACAGGTTTATCAATCAGCCCCAGCATTTT. Encoded protein: CSASDRFINQPQHF.

This clonotype was picked up many times. In nucleotides, the CDR3 is TGCGCCAGCAGCTCGGGCCAGGGGGATGAAGCTTTCTTT. Translating gives CASSSGQGDEAFF. The chain recombines TRBV5-1 with TRBJ1-1; 7 positions agree with TRBD1. From germline, CDR1 is SGHRS and CDR2 YFSETQ. Unmatched junction bases numbered 6, after V lost 3 bases and J lost 7 bases. CDR3 length equals 13 residues. The variable domain in full, with the rest retrieved from reference TRBV5-1 and TRBJ1-1, is KAGVTQTPRYLIKTRGQQVTLSCSPISGHRSVSWYQQTPGQGLQFLFEYFSETQRNKGNFPGRFSGRQFSNSRSEMNVSTLELGDSALYLCASSSGQGDEAFFGQGTRLTVV.

This clonotype was counted many times. The chain recombines TRBV19 with TRBJ2-1, with 8 nucleotides matching TRBD2. J lost 2 bases, V lost 5 bases, and 2 bases had no gene match. CDR1 LNHDA and CDR2 SQIVND come from the germline V gene (reference sequence). The CDR3 contains 14 residues. The CDR3 loop reads CASSGGGTYNEQFF. For the CDR3, the DNA is TGTGCCAGTAGTGGCGGGGGGACCTACAATGAGCAGTTCTTC.

This clonotype was seen ten or more times. The chain couples TRBV29-1 to TRBJ2-7; 7 nucleotides agree with TRBD1. Germline V gene data show CDR1 as SQVTM and CDR2 as ANQGSEA. With V trimmed by 6 bases and J by 4 bases, 12 bases remained unmatched. The CDR3 runs 14 residues. The CDR3, as DNA: TGCAGCGTGGCTACAGGGGCCAGGCCTTACGAGCAGTACTTC. Translating gives CSVATGARPYEQYF.

This chain connects TRBV30 to TRBJ1-6; D remains ambiguous. V was cut by 0 bases and J by 8 bases, with 14 bases left in between. Germline loops: CDR1 GTSNPN, CDR2 SVGIG (reference sequence). CDR3 size: 15 residues. Here the CDR3 reads CAWSVDPGSDSPLHF. The CDR3 DNA follows: TGTGCCTGGAGTGTAGACCCCGGGTCAGATTCACCCCTCCACTTT.

This clonotype occurred many times. The gene calls are TRBV12-3 or TRBV12-4 and TRBJ2-1; 9 nucleotides match TRBD1. This CDR3 is built from 14 residues. J was trimmed by 12 bases and V by 6 bases; bases with no gene match: 12. CDR3 nucleotides: TGTGCCAGCAGCCCGGGACAGGGAGGTCTGAGGCAGTTCTTC. It codes for CASSPGQGGLRQFF.

The CDR3 loop is CASSPYGGGYEQYF. The DNA of the CDR3 is TGTGCCAGCAGCCCTTACGGGGGGGGCTACGAGCAGTACTTC. The rearrangement links TRBV7-2 to TRBJ2-7; the match to TRBD2 covers 8 bases. V was clipped by 5 bases and J by 3 bases; unmatched bases: 6. This CDR3 has 14 amino acids. Germline assignment: CDR1 SGHTA and CDR2 FQGNSA.

This clonotype has at least ten counts. The V call is TRBV7-2, the J call TRBJ1-2, with D possibly matching TRBD1 (6 bases). Germline values: CDR1 SGHTA, CDR2 FQGNSA. The CDR3 sequence is 13 residues long. The germline V and J ends were trimmed by 3 bases and 5 bases, with 10 bases remaining between them. The CDR3 DNA follows: TGTGCCAGCAGCTTGGACAGTGGGTATGGCTACACCTTC. Translating gives CASSLDSGYGYTF.